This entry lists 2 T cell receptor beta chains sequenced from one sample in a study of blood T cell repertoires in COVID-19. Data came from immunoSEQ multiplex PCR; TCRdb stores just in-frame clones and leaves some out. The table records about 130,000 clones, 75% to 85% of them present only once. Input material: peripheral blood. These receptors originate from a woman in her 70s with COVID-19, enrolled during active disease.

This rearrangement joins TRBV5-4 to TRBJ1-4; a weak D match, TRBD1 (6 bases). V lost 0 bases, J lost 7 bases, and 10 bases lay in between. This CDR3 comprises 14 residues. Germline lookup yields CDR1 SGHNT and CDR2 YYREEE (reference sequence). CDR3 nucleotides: TGTGCCAGCAGCTTGGACAGGGAACGTGAAAAACTGTTTTTT. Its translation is CASSLDREREKLFF.

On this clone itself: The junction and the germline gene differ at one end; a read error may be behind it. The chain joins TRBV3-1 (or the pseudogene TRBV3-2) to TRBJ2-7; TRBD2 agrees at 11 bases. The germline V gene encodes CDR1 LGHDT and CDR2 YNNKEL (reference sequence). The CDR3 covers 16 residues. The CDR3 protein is CASSKEGLAEAYEQYF. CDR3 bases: TGTGCCAGCAGCAAAGAGGGACTAGCGGAAGCCTACGAGCAGTACTTC.